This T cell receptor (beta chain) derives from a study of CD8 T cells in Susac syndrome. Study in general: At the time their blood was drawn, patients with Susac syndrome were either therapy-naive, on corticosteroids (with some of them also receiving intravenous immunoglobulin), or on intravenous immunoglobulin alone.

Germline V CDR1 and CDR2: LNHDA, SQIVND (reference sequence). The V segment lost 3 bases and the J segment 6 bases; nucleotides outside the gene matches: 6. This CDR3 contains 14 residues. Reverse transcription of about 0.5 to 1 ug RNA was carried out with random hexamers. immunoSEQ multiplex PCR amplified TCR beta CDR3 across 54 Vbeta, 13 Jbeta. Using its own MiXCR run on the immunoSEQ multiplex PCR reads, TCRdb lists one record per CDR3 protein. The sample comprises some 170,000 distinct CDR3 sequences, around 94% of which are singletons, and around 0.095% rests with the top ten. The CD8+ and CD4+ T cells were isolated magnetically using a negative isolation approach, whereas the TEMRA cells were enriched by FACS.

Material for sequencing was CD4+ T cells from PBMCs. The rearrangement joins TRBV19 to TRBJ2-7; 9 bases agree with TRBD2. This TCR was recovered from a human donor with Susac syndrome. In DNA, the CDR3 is TGTGCCAGTAGTATGCTAGCGGGGCCCGGCGAGCAGTACTTC. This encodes CASSMLAGPGEQYF.